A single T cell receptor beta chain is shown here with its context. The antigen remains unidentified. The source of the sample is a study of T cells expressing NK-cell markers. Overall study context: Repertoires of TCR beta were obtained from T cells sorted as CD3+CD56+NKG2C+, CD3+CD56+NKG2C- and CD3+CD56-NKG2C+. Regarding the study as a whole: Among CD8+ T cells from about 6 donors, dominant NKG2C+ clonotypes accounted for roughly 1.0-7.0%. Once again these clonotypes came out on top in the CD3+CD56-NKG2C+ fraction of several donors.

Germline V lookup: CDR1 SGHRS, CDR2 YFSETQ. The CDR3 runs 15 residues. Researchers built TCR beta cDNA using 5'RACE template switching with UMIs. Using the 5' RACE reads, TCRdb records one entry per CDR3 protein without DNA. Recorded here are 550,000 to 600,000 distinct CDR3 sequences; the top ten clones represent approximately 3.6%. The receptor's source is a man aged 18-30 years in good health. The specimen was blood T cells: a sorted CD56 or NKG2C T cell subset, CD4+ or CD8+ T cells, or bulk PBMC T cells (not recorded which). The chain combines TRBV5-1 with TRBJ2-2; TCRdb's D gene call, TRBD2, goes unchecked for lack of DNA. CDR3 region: CASSLRGGGTGELFF.